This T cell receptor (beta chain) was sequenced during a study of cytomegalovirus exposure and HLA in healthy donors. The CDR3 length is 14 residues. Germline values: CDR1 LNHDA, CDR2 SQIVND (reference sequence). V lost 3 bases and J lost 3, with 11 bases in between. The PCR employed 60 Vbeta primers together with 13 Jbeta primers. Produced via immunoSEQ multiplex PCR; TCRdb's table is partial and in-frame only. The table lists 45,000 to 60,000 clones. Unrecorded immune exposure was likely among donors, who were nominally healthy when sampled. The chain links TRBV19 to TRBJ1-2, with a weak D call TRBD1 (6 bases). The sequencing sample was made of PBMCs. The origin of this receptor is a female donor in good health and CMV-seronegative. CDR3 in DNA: TGTGCCAGTAGTATTCAGGGGAGTGACTATGGCTACACCTTC. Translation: CASSIQGSDYGYTF. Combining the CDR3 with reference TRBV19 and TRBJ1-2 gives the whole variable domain DGGITQSPKYLFRKEGQNVTLSCEQNLNHDAMYWYRQDPGQGLRLIYYSQIVNDFQKGDIAEGYSVSREKKESFPLTVTSAQKNPTAFYLCASSIQGSDYGYTFGSGTRLTVV.